The 10 T cell receptor beta chains below all came from one sample that was sequenced in a study of human T cells and chemical hapten exposure. Noted time point: patch test 2, 6 weeks after DPC sensitization. Treatment denoted: therapeutic diphenylcyclopropenone sensitization with weekly scalp DPC. TCRdb reanalysed the RACE reads using MiXCR and keeps one entry per CDR3 protein. In the table there are around 67,000 distinct CDR3 sequences, over 6.5% of which are singletons. The sample in question was whole blood, obtained in connection with sensitization to the hapten diphenylcyclopropenone (DPC). All receptors come from a woman aged 45-60 years with alopecia areata. Some clones in this sample may be carry-over from other donors' samples.

The table lists this clonotype with many counts. The genes are TRBV10-3 and TRBJ1-3; no clear D gene. Looked up from germline, CDR1 is ENHRY and CDR2 is SYGVKD. Trimming removed 0 bases at V and 8 bases at J, with 5 bases between. The CDR3 spans 12 residues. CDR3 DNA sequence: TGTGCCATCAGTGAGTCGAGGGACACCATATATTTT. This sequence encodes CAISESRDTIYF.

This clonotype was counted ten times or more. This rearrangement joins TRBV7-9 to TRBJ1-6; D not certain. Per germline, CDR1 SEHNR and CDR2 FQNEAQ (reference sequence). The CDR3 covers 14 residues. Trimming pared 2 bases from V and 7 bases from J, leaving 9 bases between. The CDR3 here is CASSLPDFNSPLHF. The CDR3 nucleotides read TGTGCCAGCAGCTTACCGGACTTCAATTCACCCCTCCACTTT.

This chain uses TRBV5-1 with TRBJ2-7; TRBD1 agrees at 7 bases. The CDR3 sequence is 15 residues long. Germline CDR1 reads SGHRS; CDR2 reads YFSETQ. Trimming removed 2 bases from V and 4 bases from J; junction bases left unmatched: 9. CDR3 amino acids: CASSFLRQGAYEQYF. CDR3 in DNA: TGCGCCAGCAGCTTTTTGCGACAGGGAGCTTACGAGCAGTACTTC.

This clonotype occurred many times. V gene TRBV6-6 combines with J gene TRBJ1-6; D is unresolved. Between the trimmed V and J ends, which lost 6 bases and 7 bases, there was a span of 19 bases. Per the germline V gene, CDR1 is MNHNY and CDR2 is SVGAGI (reference sequence). The CDR3 contains 16 residues. The CDR3 DNA reads TGTGCCAGCAGATCGGACCTCTCCCCTGGGAATTCACCCCTCCACTTT. Its protein product is CASRSDLSPGNSPLHF.

This rearrangement joins TRBV28 to TRBJ1-1; D remains unclear. Germline V gene sequence: CDR1 MDHEN, CDR2 SYDVKM. Trimming took 6 bases from V and 5 from J, leaving 13 bases between them. The CDR3 runs to 13 residues. The CDR3 bases are TGTGCCAGCAGCCCCCTCACCGTTACTGAAGCTTTCTTT. This codes for CASSPLTVTEAFF.

This clonotype came up many times. This rearrangement joins TRBV20-1 to TRBJ2-1; 9 nucleotides match TRBD2. Germline CDR1 is DFQATT and CDR2 is SNEGSKA (reference sequence). The V and J ends lost 1 base and 7 bases, in that order; junction bases with no gene match: 5. The CDR3 contains 14 residues. The CDR3 loop reads CSARVAGVRNEQFF. DNA for the CDR3: TGCAGTGCTAGAGTAGCGGGAGTGCGGAATGAGCAGTTCTTC.

There are a few counts of this clonotype. The chain has TRBV5-5 and TRBJ2-3, with TRBD2 as a possible D gene (6 bases). Germline V gene data show CDR1 as SGHKS and CDR2 as YYEKEE (reference sequence). Trimming removed 4 bases from V and 3 bases from J, with 18 bases in between. This CDR3 is built from 16 residues. CDR3 loop: CASSVQATGGTDTQYF. DNA of the CDR3: TGTGCCAGCAGCGTACAGGCGACCGGAGGGACAGATACGCAGTATTTT.

The chain links TRBV6-2 or TRBV6-3 to TRBJ1-1; no reliable D call. Germline CDR1 reads MNHEY; CDR2 reads SVGEGT. This CDR3 is built from 16 residues. Trimming removed 6 bases at V and 6 bases at J, with 23 bases between. CDR3 coding DNA: TGTGCCAGCAGCCGCGGGAGGCAATTGAAGGTTCCTGAAGCTTTCTTT. This gives the protein CASSRGRQLKVPEAFF.

This clonotype was seen many times. The genes are TRBV3-1 and TRBJ1-1; 11 nucleotides line up with TRBD1. The CDR3 has 17 residues. CDR1 is LGHDT and CDR2 is YNNKEL in the germline V gene (reference sequence). V trimming: 4 bases; J trimming: 4 bases; junction bases outside the gene matches: 11. CDR3 residues: CASSPTLPGTGGTEAFF. DNA of the CDR3: TGTGCCAGCAGCCCCACGTTGCCCGGGACAGGGGGCACTGAAGCTTTCTTT.

V gene TRBV19 combines with J gene TRBJ2-1; TRBD1 is a possible D gene (6 bases). Germline V gene data show CDR1 as LNHDA and CDR2 as SQIVND (reference sequence). The CDR3 runs 15 residues. V lost 2 bases, J lost 4 bases, and 12 bases lay in between. This CDR3 reads CASSIRQAFYNEQFF. CDR3 nucleotides: TGTGCCAGTAGTATAAGACAGGCGTTTTACAATGAGCAGTTCTTC.